Following are 20 T cell receptor beta chains from one sample sequenced in a study of T cell repertoires in cytomegalovirus infection. TCRdb fed the reads into MiXCR, producing one record per CDR3 protein. The sample gives around 430,000 distinct CDR3 sequences, more than 40% of which show up once; 35% to 50% is in the top ten. What these receptors recognize is not known. Sequences were derived from cultured PBMCs, sampled from culture after CMV antigen stimulation. Source of these receptors: a human donor in good health (CMV status not recorded). Some clones in this sample may be carry-over from other donors' samples.

This clonotype was counted between two and nine times. This chain joins TRBV7-2 and TRBJ2-4; D is uncertain. CDR3 length: 13 amino acids. V lost 5 bases, J lost 8 bases, and 13 bases lay in between. Germline CDR1 and CDR2: SGHTA and FQGNSA. CDR3 DNA: TGTGCCAGCAGCCCGAGATGGGCGGACATTCAGTACTTC. It specifies CASSPRWADIQYF.

In its sample, this clonotype was seen a few times. This chain uses TRBV28 with TRBJ1-1; no definite D call. The germline V gene has CDR1 MDHEN and CDR2 SYDVKM. This CDR3 has 12 amino acids. V lost 8 bases to trimming and J lost 1 base, with 8 bases between them. The CDR3 DNA reads TGTGCCAGCGAAGACGGGAACACTGAAGCTTTCTTT. This encodes CASEDGNTEAFF.

This chain uses TRBV12-3 or TRBV12-4 with TRBJ2-5; the D is unclear. V was clipped by 6 bases and J by 5 bases, with 16 bases between them. This CDR3 spans 14 amino acids. CDR3 amino acids: CASSLRLSRETQYF. In DNA form, the CDR3 reads TGTGCCAGCAGCCTTAGGTTGTCCCGGGAGACCCAGTACTTC.

The V call is TRBV7-4, the J call TRBJ2-4; possible D gene TRBD2, 6 bases. Deletions cut 4 bases from V and 1 base from J, with 14 bases between. The CDR3 has 16 residues. Germline loops: CDR1 SGHVT, CDR2 SQSDAQ. The CDR3 DNA follows: TGTGCCAGCAGCTCTACGTGGGGGAGGGCCAAAAACATTCAGTACTTC. Protein sequence: CASSSTWGRAKNIQYF.

The V and J genes are TRBV12-3 or TRBV12-4 and TRBJ1-1; TRBD1 agrees at 7 bases. The V gene end was trimmed by 4 bases and the J gene end by 6 bases; junction bases not matched to a gene: 5. CDR3 length: 13 residues. CDR3 residues: CASSSIRGSEAFF. The CDR3 DNA follows: TGTGCCAGCAGTTCGATCAGGGGGTCTGAAGCTTTCTTT.

The table lists this clonotype with many counts. The chain has TRBV7-2 and TRBJ1-5; perhaps TRBD1 as D (6 bases). CDR3 size: 15 residues. Germline loops: CDR1 SGHTA, CDR2 FQGNSA. Trimming stripped 5 bases from V and 5 bases from J, with 16 bases between. CDR3 bases: TGTGCCAGCAGCCCGACAGGCTACTACTATCAGCCCCAGCATTTT. It is translated as CASSPTGYYYQPQHF.

This clonotype was found a few times. The J gene is TRBJ2-7, the V gene TRBV7-2, with D perhaps matching TRBD1 or TRBD2 (5 bases each). The V gene's germline CDR1 is SGHTA and CDR2 FQGNSA. The CDR3 runs to 15 residues. The V end lost 8 bases, the J end lost 1 base, and 18 bases lay between the germline ends. The CDR3 coding sequence is TGTGCCAGCGGACTCGTCTGGGGCCCGTCCTACGAGCAGTACTTC. It codes for CASGLVWGPSYEQYF. Full variable domain (remainder filled in from reference TRBV7-2 and TRBJ2-7): GAGVSQSPSNKVTEKGKDVELRCDPISGHTALYWYRQSLGQGLEFLIYFQGNSAPDKSGLPSDRFSAERTGGSVSTLTIQRTQQEDSAVYLCASGLVWGPSYEQYFGPGTRLTVT.

The chain combines TRBV7-4 with TRBJ2-5, with D perhaps TRBD2 (6 bases). V lost 5 bases to trimming and J lost 7 bases, with 17 bases between them. Per germline, CDR1 SGHVT and CDR2 SQSDAQ. The CDR3 has 14 amino acids. CDR3 residues: CASSRLADWPTQYF. The CDR3 DNA is TGTGCCAGCAGCCGTTTAGCGGATTGGCCGACCCAGTACTTC.

V gene TRBV4-3 combines with J gene TRBJ1-4; the D gene is possibly TRBD1 (5 bases). Trimming cost V 4 bases and J 8 bases, with 17 bases left between them. CDR3 size: 15 residues. Germline V gene sequence: CDR1 LGHNA, CDR2 YSLEER. CDR3 sequence reads: CASSPWGPGLEKLFF. CDR3 bases: TGCGCCAGCAGCCCGTGGGGACCCGGACTCGAAAAACTGTTTTTT.

This chain joins TRBV5-5 and TRBJ2-5, with D perhaps matching TRBD1 (5 bases). The CDR3 contains 15 residues. Between the trimmed V and J ends, which lost 3 bases and 5 bases, there was a span of 17 bases. Germline V gene sequence: CDR1 SGHKS, CDR2 YYEKEE (reference sequence). CDR3 DNA sequence: TGTGCCAGCAGCTCCCCTTCCAGGGATGGCGAGACCCAGTACTTC. Protein: CASSSPSRDGETQYF.

The chain employs TRBV11-2 and TRBJ2-3, with 8 positions matching TRBD2. CDR1 and CDR2 from the germline V gene are SGHAT and FQNNGV. The CDR3 spans 14 residues. V lost 4 bases to trimming and J lost 6 bases; unmatched junction nucleotides: 6. The CDR3 region is CASSSLTSVDTQYF. CDR3 nucleotides: TGTGCCAGCAGCTCCCTGACTAGCGTGGATACGCAGTATTTT. The full variable domain, rest sourced from reference TRBV11-2 and TRBJ2-3, is EAGVAQSPRYKIIEKRQSVAFWCNPISGHATLYWYQQILGQGPKLLIQFQNNGVVDDSQLPKDRFSAERLKGVDSTLKIQPAKLEDSAVYLCASSSLTSVDTQYFGPGTRLTVL.

The count of this clonotype is one. The chain is built from TRBV7-6 and TRBJ2-7; TRBD2 agrees at 8 bases. J gave up 3 bases and V 4 bases, and 5 bases lay outside the gene matches. Germline V gene sequence: CDR1 SGHVS, CDR2 FNYEAQ. The CDR3 has 14 residues. CDR3 nucleotides: TGTGCCAGCAGCTCTCAGCGGGAGAGCTACGAGCAGTACTTC. Translation gives CASSSQRESYEQYF.

The rearrangement links TRBV7-6 to TRBJ2-1; TRBD2 matches at 8 bases. Germline V gene lookup returns CDR1 SGHVS and CDR2 FNYEAQ. V shed 5 bases and J 13 bases; nucleotides not matched to a gene: 10. This CDR3 comprises 13 residues. The CDR3 nucleotides read TGTGCCAGCAGCCTCCCCCCAGCGGGAGATCAGTTCTTC. Amino acid sequence: CASSLPPAGDQFF. The complete variable domain, with remaining parts taken from reference TRBV7-6 and TRBJ2-1, reads GAGVSQSPRYKVTKRGQDVALRCDPISGHVSLYWYRQALGQGPEFLTYFNYEAQQDKSGLPNDRFSAERPEGSISTLTIQRTEQRDSAMYRCASSLPPAGDQFFGPGTRLTVL.

V gene TRBV12-3 or TRBV12-4 combines with J gene TRBJ2-7, with 9 bases fitting TRBD1. The CDR3 spans 16 residues. V was pared by 2 bases and J by 6 bases, with 11 bases of the junction left unmatched. The CDR3: CASSLSRWTGVGEQYF. CDR3 coding DNA: TGTGCCAGCAGTTTAAGTAGGTGGACAGGGGTAGGCGAGCAGTACTTC.

The V gene is TRBV12-5, the J gene TRBJ1-1; 12 positions match TRBD1. The J segment lost 8 bases and the V segment lost 6 bases, leaving 7 bases of the junction unmatched. CDR3 size: 14 residues. CDR1 is LGHNT, CDR2 FRNRAP, per germline. The CDR3 here is CASGRDRGRLEAFF. The CDR3 DNA reads TGTGCTAGTGGCCGGGACAGGGGGCGGTTGGAAGCTTTCTTT.

The chain is built from TRBV5-1 and TRBJ2-7; D not resolved. Trimming took off 0 bases at V and 5 bases at J, with 9 bases between the two ends. The V gene's germline CDR1 is SGHRS and CDR2 YFSETQ. The CDR3 consists of 13 residues. CDR3 protein: CASSLDGHDEQYF. In DNA, the CDR3 is TGCGCCAGCAGCTTGGACGGCCACGACGAGCAGTACTTC.

This chain connects TRBV7-2 to TRBJ1-5, with D hard to call. Trimming removed 5 bases from V and 0 bases from J, with 11 bases in between. The CDR3 sequence is 15 residues long. Germline values: CDR1 SGHTA, CDR2 FQGNSA. CDR3 sequence reads: CASSPVAGSNQPQHF. Here the CDR3 DNA reads TGTGCCAGCAGCCCAGTGGCCGGTAGCAATCAGCCCCAGCATTTT.

The V call is TRBV15, the J call TRBJ2-7; D may correspond to TRBD1 or TRBD2 (5 bases each). Trimming left V 0 bases short and J 5 bases short, with 17 bases between. The CDR3 covers 16 residues. Looked up from germline, CDR1 is LNHNV and CDR2 is YYDKDF (reference sequence). The CDR3 DNA sequence: TGTGCCACCAGCAGAGACGAGGGGCCGGCGGCCAACGAGCAGTACTTC. It is translated as CATSRDEGPAANEQYF.

This clonotype was observed a few times. The chain recombines TRBV11-2 with TRBJ2-7; D call uncertain. V lost 5 bases to trimming and J lost 5 bases, with 10 bases between them. The CDR3 is 12 residues long. Per the germline V gene, CDR1 is SGHAT and CDR2 is FQNNGV. CDR3 residues: CASSPDFHEQYF. The CDR3 region has the DNA TGTGCCAGCAGCCCCGACTTCCACGAGCAGTACTTC.

This clonotype was picked up a small number of times. The chain uses TRBV12-3 or TRBV12-4 and TRBJ2-1, with TRBD2 identical over 12 bases. The CDR3 has 15 residues. Trimming took 4 bases from V and 5 from J; bases not matched to a gene: 3. In DNA form, the CDR3 reads TGTGCCAGCAGTTCTAGCGGGGGGGGGCACAATGAGCAGTTCTTC. Encoded protein: CASSSSGGGHNEQFF.